This T cell receptor (beta chain) was sequenced during a study of control samples from healthy donors and cancer patients. Trimming took 5 bases from V and 5 from J, leaving 10 bases between them. The germline V gene has CDR1 MNHNS and CDR2 SASEGT. This CDR3 has 13 residues. Libraries were prepared by immunoSEQ multiplex PCR; TCRdb keeps only in-frame clonotypes and omits some of them. The sample records approximately 83,000 clones, approximately 93% being singletons. V is TRBV6-1 and J is TRBJ2-1; D gene unclear. This TCR was recovered from a woman younger than 45 in good health. Sequencing was done on a sample of blood. As DNA, the CDR3 is TGTGCCAGCAGTTATAAAGGGAACAATGAGCAGTTCTTC. Protein product: CASSYKGNNEQFF.